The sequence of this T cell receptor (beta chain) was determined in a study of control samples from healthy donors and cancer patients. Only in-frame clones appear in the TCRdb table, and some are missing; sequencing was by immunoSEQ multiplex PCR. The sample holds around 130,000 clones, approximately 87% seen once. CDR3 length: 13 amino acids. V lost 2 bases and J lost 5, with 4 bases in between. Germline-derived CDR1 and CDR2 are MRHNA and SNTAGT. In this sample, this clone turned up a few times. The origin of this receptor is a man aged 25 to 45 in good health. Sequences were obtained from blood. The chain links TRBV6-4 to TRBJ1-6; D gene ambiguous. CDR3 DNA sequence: TGTGCCAGCAGTGACAGGGATAATTCACCCCTCCACTTT. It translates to CASSDRDNSPLHF.